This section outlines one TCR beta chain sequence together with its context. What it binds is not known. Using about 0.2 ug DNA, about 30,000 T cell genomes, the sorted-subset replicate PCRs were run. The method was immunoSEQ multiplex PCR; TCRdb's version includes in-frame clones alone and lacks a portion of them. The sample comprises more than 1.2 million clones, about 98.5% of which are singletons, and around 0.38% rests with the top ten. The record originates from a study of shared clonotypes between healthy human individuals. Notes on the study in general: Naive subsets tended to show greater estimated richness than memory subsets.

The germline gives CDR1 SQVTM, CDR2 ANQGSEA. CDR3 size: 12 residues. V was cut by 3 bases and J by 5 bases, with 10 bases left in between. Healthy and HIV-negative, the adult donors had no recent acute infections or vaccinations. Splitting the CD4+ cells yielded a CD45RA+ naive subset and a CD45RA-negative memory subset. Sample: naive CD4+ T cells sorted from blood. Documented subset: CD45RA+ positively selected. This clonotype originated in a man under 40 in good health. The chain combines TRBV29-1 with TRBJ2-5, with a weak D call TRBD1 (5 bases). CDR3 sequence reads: CSVDRADETQYF. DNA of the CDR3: TGCAGCGTTGACAGGGCCGACGAGACCCAGTACTTC. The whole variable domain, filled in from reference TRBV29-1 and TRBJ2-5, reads SAVISQKPSRDICQRGTSLTIQCQVDSQVTMMFWYRQQPGQSLTLIATANQGSEATYESGFVIDKFPISRPNLTFSTLTVSNMSPEDSSIYLCSVDRADETQYFGPGTRLLVL.